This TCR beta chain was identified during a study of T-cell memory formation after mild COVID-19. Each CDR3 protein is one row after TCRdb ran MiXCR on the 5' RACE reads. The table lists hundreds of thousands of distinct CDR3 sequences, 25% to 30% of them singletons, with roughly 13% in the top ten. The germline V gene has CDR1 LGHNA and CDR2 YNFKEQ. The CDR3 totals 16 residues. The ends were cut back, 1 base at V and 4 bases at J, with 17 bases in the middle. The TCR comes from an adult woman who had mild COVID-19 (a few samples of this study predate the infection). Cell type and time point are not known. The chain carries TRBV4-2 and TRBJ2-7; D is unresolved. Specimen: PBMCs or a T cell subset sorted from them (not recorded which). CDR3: CASSQAGGVLFYEQYF. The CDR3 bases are TGTGCCAGCAGCCAAGCCGGTGGGGTCTTATTTTACGAGCAGTACTTC.